Shown below are 26 T cell receptor beta chains from a single sample sequenced in a study of vaccination and CD4 T cells after COVID-19. For these receptors, no antigen is known. Cultured CD4+ T cell DNA was sequenced using the Oncomine TCR Beta short-read assay. In this case, cultured CD4+ T cells provided the extracted genomic DNA. TCRdb analysed the PCR reads with MiXCR anew, one entry per CDR3 protein. Of about 10,000 distinct CDR3 sequences listed, 25% to 30% are singletons. Sample treatment: approximately nine-day PBMC culture with coronavirus spike peptide pools or control peptides (ViraFEST assay). Samples of CD4+ T cells were obtained from the unexposed donor before the COVID-19 pandemic (2011-2018). The sample taken for sequencing was CD4+ T cells from blood, cultured in vitro. The receptors derive from a human donor in good health.

The V and J genes are TRBV20-1 and TRBJ2-5; 8 positions agree with TRBD1. Germline CDR1 DFQATT, CDR2 SNEGSKA (reference sequence). This CDR3 has 17 residues. V lost 1 base, J lost 4 bases, and 14 bases stayed unmatched. CDR3 sequence: CSARAADREKAPETQYF. The DNA of the CDR3 is TGCAGTGCTAGAGCCGCGGACAGGGAAAAGGCTCCAGAGACCCAGTACTTC.

This sequence joins TRBV20-1 and TRBJ1-4; D may be TRBD1 (5 bases). The CDR3 covers 13 residues. The germline V and J ends were trimmed by 5 bases and 6 bases, with 13 bases remaining between them. Germline values: CDR1 DFQATT, CDR2 SNEGSKA (reference sequence). CDR3 sequence (DNA): TGCAGTGCTCCGCTCAGGGCTGATGAAAAACTGTTTTTT. Protein sequence: CSAPLRADEKLFF.

In this sample, this clonotype turned up a few times. At one end, the junction sequence differs from germline, possibly due to a read error. The J gene is TRBJ1-3, the V gene TRBV7-3; 7 nucleotides line up with TRBD1. The CDR3 sequence is 15 residues long. CDR1 is SGHTA and CDR2 is FQGTGA in the germline V gene. The CDR3 region is CASSLTRDSGNTIYF. CDR3 in DNA: TGTGCCAGCAGCCTAACCCGGGACAGTGGAAACACCATATATTTT.

This clonotype came up a few times. The chain uses TRBV20-1 and TRBJ1-5; D possibly corresponds to TRBD1 (5 bases). The CDR3 length is 14 residues. Germline V lookup: CDR1 DFQATT, CDR2 SNEGSKA (reference sequence). V was cut by 1 base and J by 9 bases, with 16 bases left in between. The CDR3 spells CSARAPLLGGPQHF. The CDR3 DNA reads as TGCAGTGCTAGAGCCCCGTTACTGGGGGGGCCCCAGCATTTT.

V usage is TRBV20-1 and J usage is TRBJ2-2; D is possibly TRBD2 (5 bases). There are 15 residues in the CDR3. V was shortened by 1 base and J by 4 bases, with 13 bases between the two germline ends. Germline CDR1 DFQATT, CDR2 SNEGSKA (reference sequence). The CDR3 is CSARALTIPTGELFF. The DNA of the CDR3 is TGCAGTGCTAGAGCTCTGACTATCCCCACCGGGGAGCTGTTTTTT.

This clonotype was counted a few times. This sequence joins TRBV20-1 and TRBJ2-3; 8 bases fit TRBD2. The V gene's germline CDR1 is DFQATT and CDR2 SNEGSKA (reference sequence). J was trimmed by 4 bases and V by 3 bases; bases with no gene match: 6. The CDR3 runs to 14 residues. CDR3 nucleotides: TGCAGTGCTAGTATTTCGACTAGCGCAGATACGCAGTATTTT. Translation gives CSASISTSADTQYF.

The rearrangement uses TRBV1 and TRBJ2-1. TRBV1 is tagged as a pseudogene. The CDR3 covers 12 residues. CDR3 in amino acids: CTSRHLLGGQFF. The CDR3 nucleotides read TGCACCAGCAGACACTTGTTAGGTGGGCAGTTCTTC.

The DNA for the CDR3 is TGCGCCAGCAGCCCGAGACAGGGTGGTAACATTCAGTACTTC. Translated: CASSPRQGGNIQYF. V gene TRBV5-1 combines with J gene TRBJ2-4; 7 bases match TRBD1. The CDR3 has 14 amino acids. CDR1 is SGHRS and CDR2 is YFSETQ in the germline V gene. V lost 4 bases and J lost 7; bases outside the gene matches: 8.

This chain connects TRBV10-3 to TRBJ1-3, with 8 bases matching TRBD1. The CDR3 runs to 14 residues. CDR1 ENHRY and CDR2 SYGVKD come from the germline V gene. V dropped 6 bases and J dropped 2; count of bases not matched to a gene: 3. The CDR3 DNA reads TGTGCCATCAGCGCAGGGGGCACTGGAAACACCATATATTTT. Protein sequence: CAISAGGTGNTIYF.

This chain connects TRBV19 to TRBJ2-7; possible D gene TRBD1, 6 bases. From germline, CDR1 is LNHDA and CDR2 SQIVND (reference sequence). The CDR3 runs 14 residues. The V end lost 5 bases, the J end lost 1 base, and 12 bases lay between the germline ends. CDR3 residues: CASSQGQVSYEQYF. CDR3 nucleotides: TGTGCCAGTAGTCAGGGGCAGGTTTCCTACGAGCAGTACTTC.

The chain employs TRBV27 and TRBJ1-2; D not certain. CDR3 size: 13 residues. Trimming shortened V by 5 bases and J by 4 bases, and 11 bases separated the two germline ends. The germline CDR1 and CDR2 sequences are MNHEY and SMNVEV (reference sequence). The CDR3 loop reads CASSRADFYGYTF. CDR3 bases: TGTGCCAGCAGTCGAGCCGATTTCTATGGCTACACCTTC.

This chain connects TRBV12-2 to TRBJ1-6; TRBD1 is taken as the D call from the table, unchecked against the DNA. TRBV12-2 constitutes a pseudogene. CDR3 length: 16 amino acids. The CDR3 loop is CASRPYGRDRDSPLHF. The DNA of the CDR3 is TGTGCAAGTCGCCCCTACGGACGGGACCGGGATTCACCCCTCCACTTT.

The rearrangement joins TRBV27 to TRBJ2-1; D ambiguous. V lost 4 bases and J 8 bases, leaving 12 bases between the germline ends. The CDR3 is made up of 13 amino acids. Germline-derived CDR1 and CDR2 are MNHEY and SMNVEV (reference sequence). CDR3 sequence: CASSWQAQYEQFF. CDR3 bases: TGTGCCAGCAGTTGGCAAGCGCAATATGAGCAGTTCTTC.

This clonotype showed up just a few times. The chain is built from TRBV20-1 and TRBJ2-7; 12 nucleotides line up with TRBD2. Trimming took 5 bases from V and 5 from J; bases not matched to a gene: 13. This CDR3 comprises 16 residues. Germline V gene data show CDR1 as DFQATT and CDR2 as SNEGSKA (reference sequence). The CDR3 loop reads CSARTTTGLAGNEQYF. The CDR3 DNA reads as TGCAGTGCTCGGACGACTACCGGACTAGCGGGAAACGAGCAGTACTTC.

This clonotype was observed a handful of times. This rearrangement joins TRBV11-3 to TRBJ2-7, with D possibly matching TRBD1 (6 bases). Germline V gene sequence: CDR1 SGHNT, CDR2 YENEEA. The length of the CDR3 is 14 residues. The V gene lost 0 bases and the J gene lost 1 base, with 7 bases spanning the gap. CDR3 loop: CASSLDQGSYEQYF. The CDR3, as DNA: TGTGCCAGCAGCTTAGATCAGGGGTCCTACGAGCAGTACTTC.

This clonotype appeared a few times. The chain has TRBV6-2 or TRBV6-3 and TRBJ2-7; D is unresolved. The germline CDR1 and CDR2 sequences are MNHEY and SVGEGT. The CDR3 length is 11 residues. Deletions cut 5 bases from V and 2 bases from J, with 4 bases between. CDR3 loop: CASSLPYEQYF. CDR3 nucleotides: TGTGCCAGCAGTCTCCCCTACGAGCAGTACTTC.

V gene TRBV28 combines with J gene TRBJ1-1; no reliable D call. Germline V gene sequence: CDR1 MDHEN, CDR2 SYDVKM. V dropped 4 bases and J dropped 11 bases, with 11 bases sitting between them. CDR3 size: 11 residues. The CDR3 region is CASSWYGEAFF. As DNA, the CDR3 is TGTGCCAGCAGTTGGTATGGGGAGGCTTTCTTT. The variable domain in full, completed from reference TRBV28 and TRBJ1-1, reads DVKVTQSSRYLVKRTGEKVFLECVQDMDHENMFWYRQDPGLGLRLIYFSYDVKMKEKGDIPEGYSVSREKKERFSLILESASTNQTSMYLCASSWYGEAFFGQGTRLTVV.

This clonotype was detected a few times. The rearrangement joins TRBV27 to TRBJ2-2; D gene unclear. The V and J ends lost 5 bases and 3 bases respectively, with 16 bases between them. Germline V gene lookup returns CDR1 MNHEY and CDR2 SMNVEV (reference sequence). The CDR3 has 16 residues. CDR3 region: CASSPPATMYTGELFF. CDR3 sequence (DNA): TGTGCCAGCAGTCCCCCTGCGACGATGTACACCGGGGAGCTGTTTTTT.

This chain connects TRBV9 to TRBJ1-6; D gene ambiguous. The length of the CDR3 is 14 residues. Per germline, CDR1 SGDLS and CDR2 YYNGEE. V was cut by 4 bases and J by 6 bases, with 11 bases left in between. Written as DNA, the CDR3 is TGTGCCAGCAGCACTGGGCCAGCTAATTCACCCCTCCACTTT. This encodes CASSTGPANSPLHF. The full variable domain, its missing parts supplied by reference TRBV9 and TRBJ1-6, is DSGVTQTPKHLITATGQRVTLRCSPRSGDLSVYWYQQSLDQGLQFLIQYYNGEERAKGNILERFSAQQFPDLHSELNLSSLELGDSALYFCASSTGPANSPLHFGNGTRLTVT.

The genes are TRBV30 and TRBJ1-2; D is unclear. The CDR3 sequence is 16 residues long. Germline V CDR1 and CDR2: GTSNPN, SVGIG (reference sequence). The V and J ends lost 0 bases and 0 bases respectively, with 14 bases between them. CDR3 sequence reads: CAWSVLITVPNYGYTF. The CDR3 nucleotides read TGTGCCTGGAGTGTACTTATAACCGTCCCTAACTATGGCTACACCTTC. Drawing the rest from reference TRBV30 and TRBJ1-2, the complete variable domain is SQTIHQWPATLVQPVGSPLSLECTVEGTSNPNLYWYRQAAGRGLQLLFYSVGIGQISSEVPQNLSASRPQDRQFILSSKKLLLSDSGFYLCAWSVLITVPNYGYTFGSGTRLTVV.

This clonotype was found a few times. Mismatch with germline at one junction end may stem from a read error. The genes are TRBV20-1 and TRBJ2-4; D possibly corresponds to TRBD2 (6 bases). The CDR3 is made up of 13 amino acids. Germline V lookup: CDR1 DFQATT, CDR2 SNEGSKA (reference sequence). This CDR3 reads CRATGLAKNIQYF. The CDR3 bases are TGCAGGGCTACGGGACTAGCCAAAAACATTCAGTACTTC.

The chain recombines TRBV7-2 with TRBJ2-7; 7 bases align to TRBD2. With V trimmed by 6 bases and J by 3 bases, 8 bases remained unmatched. Germline V gene lookup returns CDR1 SGHTA and CDR2 FQGNSA. CDR3 length equals 14 residues. In nucleotides, the CDR3 is TGTGCCAGCAGAGGCGGGGGATCCCACTACGAGCAGTACTTC. This translates into CASRGGGSHYEQYF.

V is TRBV10-3 and J is TRBJ1-5; D unclear. CDR3 length: 13 amino acids. The ends were cut back, 11 bases at V and 1 base at J, with 12 bases in the middle. Germline CDR1 is ENHRY and CDR2 is SYGVKD. In DNA form, the CDR3 reads TGTGCCGCCTCCGTGGGAAGCAATCAGCCCCAGCATTTT. Protein: CAASVGSNQPQHF.

This chain links TRBV15 with TRBJ1-1, with D possibly being TRBD1 (5 bases). Looked up from germline, CDR1 is LNHNV and CDR2 is YYDKDF (reference sequence). This CDR3 has 16 amino acids. Trimming removed 5 bases at V and 8 bases at J, with 24 bases between. The CDR3 loop is CATSLARGLQLREAFF. The CDR3 region has the DNA TGTGCCACCAGCTTAGCCCGGGGGTTGCAGCTCAGGGAAGCTTTCTTT.

A remark on this clonotype: A much larger clone lies one base from this, so it may be a read error. J is TRBJ1-5 and V is TRBV28; no definite D call. Trimming shortened V by 6 bases and J by 0 bases, and 18 bases separated the two germline ends. The germline CDR1 and CDR2 sequences are MDHEN and SYDVKM. The CDR3 length is 17 residues. CDR3 in amino acids: CASSRRKDPYSNQPQHF. CDR3 coding DNA: TGTGCCAGCAGCCGCAGGAAGGACCCTTATAGCAATCAGCCCCAGCATTTT.

The chain couples TRBV28 to TRBJ1-2; unclear D gene. The CDR3 runs 14 residues. Deletions cut 5 bases from V and 2 bases from J, with 12 bases between. CDR1 and CDR2 from the germline V gene are MDHEN and SYDVKM. Here the CDR3 DNA reads TGTGCCAGCAGTCCTACTGGAGGGAACTATGGCTACACCTTC. This translates into CASSPTGGNYGYTF.